Shown below are 28 T cell receptor beta chains from a single sample sequenced in a study of cytomegalovirus exposure and HLA in healthy donors. PCR employed 60 Vbeta and 13 Jbeta primers. The method was immunoSEQ multiplex PCR; TCRdb's version includes in-frame clones alone and lacks a portion of them. The sample contains 100,000 to 150,000 clones, approximately 80% of which appear only once. Sequenced: PBMCs. The receptors were sampled from a male donor in good health and CMV-seropositive.

The chain carries TRBV27 and TRBJ1-6; D is undetermined. V dropped 4 bases and J dropped 0 bases, with 16 bases sitting between them. Per germline, CDR1 MNHEY and CDR2 SMNVEV (reference sequence). The CDR3 covers 18 residues. In nucleotides, the CDR3 is TGTGCCAGCAGTTCAAAAAAGACACCAAGCTCCTATAATTCACCCCTCCACTTT. This codes for CASSSKKTPSSYNSPLHF.

This chain connects TRBV2 to TRBJ2-4; 9 bases are shared with TRBD1. CDR3 length equals 14 residues. After removal of 4 bases from V and 3 bases from J, the junction contained 1 base not matched to a gene. Germline CDR1 reads SNHLY; CDR2 reads FYNNEI. CDR3 residues: CASSGDRVKNIQYF. CDR3 coding DNA: TGTGCCAGCAGTGGGGACAGGGTCAAAAACATTCAGTACTTC.

V gene TRBV28 combines with J gene TRBJ1-1, with 7 nucleotides matching TRBD1. CDR1 and CDR2 from the germline V gene are MDHEN and SYDVKM. This CDR3 comprises 14 residues. The junction had 14 bases not matched to a gene; V was cut back by 5 bases and J by 11 bases. The CDR3 spells CASSRTSGGYSAFF. DNA of the CDR3: TGTGCCAGCAGTAGAACTTCAGGGGGATATTCGGCTTTCTTT.

V and J are TRBV15 and TRBJ1-1; TRBD1 matches 10 bases. Trimming cost V 5 bases and J 1 base; bases outside gene matches: 13. Germline V lookup: CDR1 LNHNV, CDR2 YYDKDF (reference sequence). This CDR3 has 18 amino acids. This CDR3 is CATSGRDRGVSGNTEAFF. The CDR3 DNA reads TGTGCCACCAGCGGCCGGGACAGGGGTGTGTCCGGGAACACTGAAGCTTTCTTT. The whole variable domain, filled in from reference TRBV15 and TRBJ1-1, reads DAMVIQNPRYQVTQFGKPVTLSCSQTLNHNVMYWYQQKSSQAPKLLFHYYDKDFNNEADTPDNFQSRRPNTSFCFLDIRSPGLGDTAMYLCATSGRDRGVSGNTEAFFGQGTRLTVV.

V and J are TRBV5-1 and TRBJ2-1; tentative D call: TRBD2 (6 bases). With 4 bases removed from V and 3 bases from J, the gap between germline ends came to 11 bases. The CDR3 extends over 14 amino acids. Germline V lookup: CDR1 SGHRS, CDR2 YFSETQ. CDR3 bases: TGCGCCAGCAGCCCGGGACTCTTCTACAATGAGCAGTTCTTC. The encoded protein is CASSPGLFYNEQFF.

CDR3 nucleotide sequence: TGTGCCAGCAGCTTAGGCTCCGGGACAGGCCTCACCGGCTACACCTTC. As protein: CASSLGSGTGLTGYTF. V and J are TRBV7-9 and TRBJ1-2, with 8 bases lining up with TRBD1. V lost 1 base, J lost 8 bases, and 12 bases stayed unmatched. Germline V gives CDR1 SEHNR, CDR2 FQNEAQ (reference sequence). This CDR3 spans 16 amino acids. Full variable domain (outside the CDR3, taken from reference TRBV7-9 and TRBJ1-2): DTGVSQNPRHKITKRGQNVTFRCDPISEHNRLYWYRQTLGQGPEFLTYFQNEAQLEKSRLLSDRFSAERPKGSFSTLEIQRTEQGDSAMYLCASSLGSGTGLTGYTFGSGTRLTVV.

V and J are TRBV11-3 and TRBJ2-7; 7 nucleotides match TRBD1. V was clipped by 5 bases and J by 2 bases; unmatched bases: 6. CDR3 length: 14 amino acids. The germline V gene has CDR1 SGHNT and CDR2 YENEEA. This CDR3 is CASSLGGQAYEQYF. The CDR3 DNA reads TGTGCCAGCAGCCTAGGAGGACAGGCCTACGAGCAGTACTTC.

The V and J genes are TRBV5-4 and TRBJ2-5; weak D call: TRBD2 (5 bases). Germline V gene data show CDR1 as SGHNT and CDR2 as YYREEE (reference sequence). This CDR3 spans 14 amino acids. The ends were cut back, 2 bases at V and 1 base at J, with 9 bases in the middle. The chain's CDR3 is CASSLSSGQETQYF. In nucleotides, the CDR3 is TGTGCCAGCAGCTTATCCAGCGGCCAAGAGACCCAGTACTTC.

The V and J genes are TRBV9 and TRBJ1-1; D may be TRBD1 (5 bases). Germline V CDR1 and CDR2: SGDLS, YYNGEE. The V and J ends lost 0 bases and 3 bases respectively, with 12 bases between them. The CDR3 is made up of 15 amino acids. Here the CDR3 DNA reads TGTGCCAGCAGCGTAGTTAAGGGGCTATACACTGAAGCTTTCTTT. Translated: CASSVVKGLYTEAFF.

The chain carries TRBV9 and TRBJ2-1, with TRBD1 matching 7 bases. V shed 4 bases, J shed 5 bases, and the junction held 6 bases outside the gene matches. The germline V gene encodes CDR1 SGDLS and CDR2 YYNGEE. The CDR3 consists of 14 residues. The CDR3 here is CASSLGDRNNEQFF. The DNA of the CDR3 is TGTGCCAGCAGCCTAGGGGACAGAAACAATGAGCAGTTCTTC.

CDR3 coding DNA: TGTGCCAGCAGCTTAGAGTTTGCGGGGGGGAACAATGAGCAGTTCTTC. Its protein product is CASSLEFAGGNNEQFF. The rearrangement uses TRBV7-2 and TRBJ2-1; 9 bases match TRBD2. The CDR3 covers 16 residues. Germline assignment: CDR1 SGHTA and CDR2 FQGNSA. V dropped 1 base and J dropped 5; count of bases not matched to a gene: 6.

The rearrangement joins TRBV27 to TRBJ1-5, with 9 bases that match TRBD1. Germline values: CDR1 MNHEY, CDR2 SMNVEV (reference sequence). With 5 bases clipped from V and 9 bases from J, the junction kept 5 bases outside the gene matches. The CDR3 runs to 13 residues. DNA for the CDR3: TGTGCCAGCAGTCGACAGGGGGAGGGGCCCCAGCATTTT. The encoded protein is CASSRQGEGPQHF.

This chain joins TRBV6-6 and TRBJ2-7; TRBD1 aligns across 9 bases. The germline CDR1 and CDR2 sequences are MNHNY and SVGAGI (reference sequence). V dropped 6 bases and J dropped 4; count of bases not matched to a gene: 10. This CDR3 contains 15 residues. The CDR3 DNA sequence: TGTGCCAGCAGCCTGCCCGGGACAGGGAAGTACGAGCAGTACTTC. This encodes CASSLPGTGKYEQYF.

This chain links TRBV5-5 with TRBJ2-5; 7 positions match TRBD2. There are 15 residues in the CDR3. V gave up 4 bases and J gave up 1 base; unmatched junction bases: 7. Germline assignment: CDR1 SGHKS and CDR2 YYEKEE (reference sequence). CDR3 nucleotide sequence: TGTGCCAGCAGCCCCCCGCCTAGCGGCCAAGAGACCCAGTACTTC. Protein product: CASSPPPSGQETQYF.

V gene TRBV29-1 combines with J gene TRBJ1-1; D remains ambiguous. The length of the CDR3 is 13 residues. V was cut by 8 bases and J by 2 bases, with 15 bases left in between. The germline gives CDR1 SQVTM, CDR2 ANQGSEA. The CDR3 loop reads CSPGRLINTEAFF. CDR3 in DNA: TGCAGCCCTGGTCGACTAATCAACACTGAAGCTTTCTTT.

As for this clone: The junction departs from the called germline gene at one end, perhaps through a read error. The genes are TRBV7-9 and TRBJ2-6; 8 positions agree with TRBD1. Germline V gene sequence: CDR1 SEHNR, CDR2 FQNEAQ (reference sequence). This CDR3 contains 18 residues. The CDR3 sequence is CASSLLWQGARGANGLTF. CDR3 DNA: TGTGCCAGCAGCTTATTGTGGCAGGGGGCGCGAGGGGCCAACGGCCTGACTTTC.

This clone was seen just once. J is TRBJ1-3 and V is TRBV7-2; no firm D call. The germline V and J ends were trimmed by 4 bases and 0 bases, with 4 bases remaining between them. The CDR3 totals 13 residues. Germline values: CDR1 SGHTA, CDR2 FQGNSA. CDR3 in DNA: TGTGCCAGCAGCTACTACTCTGGAAACACCATATATTTT. This encodes CASSYYSGNTIYF.

This clone was observed at least ten times. The J gene is TRBJ2-5, the V gene TRBV6-5; 14 bases match TRBD2. The CDR3 loop spans 15 amino acids. Losses at the gene ends were 0 bases for V and 7 bases for J; bases not matched to a gene: 1. In germline, CDR1 is MNHEY, CDR2 SVGAGI. The CDR3 here is CASSYSTSGGATQYF. The CDR3 region has the DNA TGTGCCAGCAGTTACTCGACTAGCGGGGGGGCGACCCAGTACTTC.

The V gene is TRBV18, the J gene TRBJ2-5; maybe TRBD2 (5 bases). This CDR3 spans 13 amino acids. Germline values: CDR1 KGHSH, CDR2 LQKENI. Trimming took 3 bases from V and 5 from J, leaving 10 bases between them. The CDR3 DNA is TGTGCCAGCTCACCTGTGAGGGCCGAGACCCAGTACTTC. Its translation: CASSPVRAETQYF. Full variable domain (outside the CDR3, taken from reference TRBV18 and TRBJ2-5): NAGVMQNPRHLVRRRGQEARLRCSPMKGHSHVYWYRQLPEEGLKFMVYLQKENIIDESGMPKERFSAEFPKEGPSILRIQQVVRGDSAAYFCASSPVRAETQYFGPGTRLLVL.

CDR3 protein: CASSGSGGWTEAFF. In nucleotides, the CDR3 is TGTGCCAGCAGTGGTTCAGGGGGCTGGACTGAAGCTTTCTTT. This chain uses TRBV2 with TRBJ1-1; 8 bases fit TRBD1. CDR3 length: 14 amino acids. V trimming: 4 bases; J trimming: 5 bases; junction bases outside the gene matches: 6. Germline CDR1 is SNHLY and CDR2 is FYNNEI.

The chain carries TRBV6-1 and TRBJ1-2, with TRBD1 identical over 10 bases. The germline V gene encodes CDR1 MNHNS and CDR2 SASEGT. V dropped 7 bases and J dropped 7; count of bases not matched to a gene: 12. The CDR3 is 15 amino acids. The CDR3, as DNA: TGTGCCAGCATTCTTATGACAGGGGGCGCGTCTGGCTACACCTTC. This gives the protein CASILMTGGASGYTF.

The chain uses TRBV5-1 and TRBJ2-7; weak D call: TRBD1 (6 bases). The CDR3 contains 14 residues. V lost 1 base and J lost 3, with 11 bases in between. The germline gives CDR1 SGHRS, CDR2 YFSETQ. CDR3 nucleotide sequence: TGCGCCAGCAGCTTGCAGAGGGGGTTCTACGAGCAGTACTTC. It yields the protein CASSLQRGFYEQYF. The whole variable domain, filled in from reference TRBV5-1 and TRBJ2-7, reads KAGVTQTPRYLIKTRGQQVTLSCSPISGHRSVSWYQQTPGQGLQFLFEYFSETQRNKGNFPGRFSGRQFSNSRSEMNVSTLELGDSALYLCASSLQRGFYEQYFGPGTRLTVT.

This clone was seen only a few times. This chain joins TRBV4-1 and TRBJ1-2; a weak D match, TRBD1 (5 bases). The germline CDR1 and CDR2 sequences are MGHRA and YSYEKL. The CDR3 is 15 amino acids. V was trimmed by 0 bases and J by 1 base, leaving 9 bases between them. The CDR3 nucleotides are TGCGCCAGCAGCCAAGAATGGGGCGATAACTATGGCTACACCTTC. This gives the protein CASSQEWGDNYGYTF.

The chain has TRBV7-2 and TRBJ2-1; 8 nucleotides match TRBD2. After removal of 1 base from V and 4 bases from J, the junction contained 3 bases not matched to a gene. The germline V gene has CDR1 SGHTA and CDR2 FQGNSA. This CDR3 spans 15 amino acids. CDR3 DNA sequence: TGTGCCAGCAGCTTAGGTTCGGGGGGGTACAATGAGCAGTTCTTC. Its protein is CASSLGSGGYNEQFF.

The rearrangement uses TRBV5-4 and TRBJ2-7; D uncertain. This CDR3 contains 13 residues. V was shortened by 6 bases and J by 2 bases, with 12 bases between the two germline ends. Germline V CDR1 and CDR2: SGHNT, YYREEE (reference sequence). CDR3 sequence: CASNQDAAYEQYF. DNA of the CDR3: TGTGCCAGCAATCAAGACGCGGCCTACGAGCAGTACTTC.

The V gene is TRBV7-2, the J gene TRBJ2-2, with unresolved D. V was cut by 1 base and J by 1 base, with 7 bases left in between. The germline CDR1 and CDR2 sequences are SGHTA and FQGNSA. This CDR3 is built from 15 residues. The CDR3 nucleotides read TGTGCCAGCAGCTTAGTAACGGGGAACACCGGGGAGCTGTTTTTT. Translated: CASSLVTGNTGELFF.

This clone was observed once. The chain recombines TRBV7-8 with TRBJ1-5, with D possibly matching TRBD1 (6 bases). This CDR3 contains 14 residues. Germline V CDR1 and CDR2: SGHVS, FQNEAQ. The V gene lost 2 bases and the J gene lost 5 bases, with 10 bases spanning the gap. Here the CDR3 DNA reads TGTGCCAGCAGCTTATCAGGGGTGGATCAGCCCCAGCATTTT. Its protein is CASSLSGVDQPQHF.

The chain combines TRBV11-3 with TRBJ2-2; 7 bases fit TRBD2. CDR1 SGHNT and CDR2 YENEEA come from the germline V gene. This CDR3 has 16 amino acids. J lost 6 bases, V lost 4 bases, and 11 bases had no gene match. CDR3 residues: CASSSGGGSLAGELFF. In DNA form, the CDR3 reads TGTGCCAGCAGCTCGGGGGGTGGGAGTCTCGCCGGGGAGCTGTTTTTT.